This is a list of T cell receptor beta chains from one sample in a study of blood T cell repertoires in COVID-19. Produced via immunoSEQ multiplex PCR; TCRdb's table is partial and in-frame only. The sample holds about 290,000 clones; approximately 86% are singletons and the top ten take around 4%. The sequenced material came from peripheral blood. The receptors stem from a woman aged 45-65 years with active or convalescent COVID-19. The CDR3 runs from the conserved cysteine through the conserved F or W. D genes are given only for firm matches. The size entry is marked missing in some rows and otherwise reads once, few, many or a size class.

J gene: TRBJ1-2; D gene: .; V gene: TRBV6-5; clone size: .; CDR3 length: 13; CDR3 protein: CASSPIDSYGYTF; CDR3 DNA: TGTGCCAGCAGCCCCATTGATAGCTATGGCTACACCTTC
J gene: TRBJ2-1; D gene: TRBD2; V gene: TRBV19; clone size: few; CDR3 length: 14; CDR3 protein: CASRPGLAGLEQFF; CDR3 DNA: TGTGCCAGTAGACCGGGACTAGCGGGACTTGAGCAGTTCTTC
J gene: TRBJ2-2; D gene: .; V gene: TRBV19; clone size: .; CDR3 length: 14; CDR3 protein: CASNEGGYTGELFF; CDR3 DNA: TGTGCGAGTAACGAGGGGGGGTACACCGGGGAGCTGTTTTTT
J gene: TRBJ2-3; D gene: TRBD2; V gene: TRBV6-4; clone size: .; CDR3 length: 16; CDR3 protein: CASSDSSGASTDTQYF; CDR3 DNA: TGTGCCAGCAGTGACTCTAGCGGGGCAAGCACAGATACGCAGTATTTT
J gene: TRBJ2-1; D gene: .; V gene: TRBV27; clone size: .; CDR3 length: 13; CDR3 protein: CASSSPWRNEQFF; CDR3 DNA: TGTGCCAGCAGTTCCCCCTGGAGGAATGAGCAGTTCTTC
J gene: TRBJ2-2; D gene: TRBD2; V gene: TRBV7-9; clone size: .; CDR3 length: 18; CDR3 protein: CANLASSGSGANTGELFF; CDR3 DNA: TGTGCCAACCTAGCGTCTAGCGGGAGTGGTGCGAACACCGGGGAGCTGTTTTTT
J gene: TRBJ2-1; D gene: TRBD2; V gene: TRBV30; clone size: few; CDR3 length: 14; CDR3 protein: CASGGSRVYNEQFF; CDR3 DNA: TGTGCCTCGGGAGGTAGCAGGGTATACAATGAGCAGTTCTTC
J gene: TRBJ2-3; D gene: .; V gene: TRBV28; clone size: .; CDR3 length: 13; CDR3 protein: CASSPSPPDTQYF; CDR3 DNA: TGTGCCAGCAGTCCCTCCCCCCCAGATACGCAGTATTTT
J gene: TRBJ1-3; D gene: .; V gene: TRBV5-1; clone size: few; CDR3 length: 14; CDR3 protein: CASSLGGGENTIYF; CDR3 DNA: TGCGCCAGCAGCTTGGGAGGAGGAGAAAACACCATATATTTT
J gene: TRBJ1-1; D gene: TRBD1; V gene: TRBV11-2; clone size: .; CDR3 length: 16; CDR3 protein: CASSLEGGPNRPEAFF; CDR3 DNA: TGTGCCAGCAGCTTAGAAGGGGGCCCCAACAGACCTGAAGCTTTCTTT
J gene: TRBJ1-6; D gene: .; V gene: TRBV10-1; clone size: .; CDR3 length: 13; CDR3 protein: CASGSSYNSPLHF; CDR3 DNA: TGCGCCAGCGGGAGCTCCTATAATTCACCCCTCCACTTT
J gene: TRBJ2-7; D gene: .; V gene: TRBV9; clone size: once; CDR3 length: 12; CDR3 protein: CASSAADYEQYF; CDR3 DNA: TGTGCCAGCAGCGCGGCGGACTACGAGCAGTACTTC